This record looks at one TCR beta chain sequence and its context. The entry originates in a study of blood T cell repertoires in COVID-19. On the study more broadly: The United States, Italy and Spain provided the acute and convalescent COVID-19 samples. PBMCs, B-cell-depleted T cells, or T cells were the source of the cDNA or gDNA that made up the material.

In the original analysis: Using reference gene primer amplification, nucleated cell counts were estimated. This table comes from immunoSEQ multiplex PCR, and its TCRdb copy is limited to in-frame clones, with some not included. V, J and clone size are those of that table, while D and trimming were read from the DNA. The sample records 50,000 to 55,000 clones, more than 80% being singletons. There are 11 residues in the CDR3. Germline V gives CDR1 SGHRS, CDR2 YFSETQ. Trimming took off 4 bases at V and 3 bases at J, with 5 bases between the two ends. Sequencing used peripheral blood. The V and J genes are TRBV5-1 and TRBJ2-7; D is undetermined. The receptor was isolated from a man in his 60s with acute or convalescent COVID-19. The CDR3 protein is CASSADYEQYF. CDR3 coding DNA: TGCGCCAGCAGCGCGGACTACGAGCAGTACTTC.